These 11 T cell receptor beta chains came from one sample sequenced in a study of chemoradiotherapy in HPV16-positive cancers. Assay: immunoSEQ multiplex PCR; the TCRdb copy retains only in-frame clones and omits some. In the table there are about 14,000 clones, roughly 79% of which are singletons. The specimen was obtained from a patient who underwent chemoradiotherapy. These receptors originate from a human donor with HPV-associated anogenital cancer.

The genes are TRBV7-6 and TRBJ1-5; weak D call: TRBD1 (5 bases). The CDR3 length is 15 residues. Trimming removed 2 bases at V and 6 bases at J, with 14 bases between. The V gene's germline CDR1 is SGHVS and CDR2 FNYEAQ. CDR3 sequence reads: CASSLSQGRGQPQHF. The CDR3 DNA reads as TGTGCCAGCAGCTTAAGCCAGGGACGGGGTCAGCCCCAGCATTTT.

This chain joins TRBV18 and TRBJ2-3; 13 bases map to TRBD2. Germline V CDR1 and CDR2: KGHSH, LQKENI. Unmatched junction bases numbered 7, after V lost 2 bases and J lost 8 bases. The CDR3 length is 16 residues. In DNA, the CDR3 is TGTGCCAGCTCACCAGCAGGACTAGCGGGAGAGGGTACGCAGTATTTT. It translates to CASSPAGLAGEGTQYF. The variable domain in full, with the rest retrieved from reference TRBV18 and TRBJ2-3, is NAGVMQNPRHLVRRRGQEARLRCSPMKGHSHVYWYRQLPEEGLKFMVYLQKENIIDESGMPKERFSAEFPKEGPSILRIQQVVRGDSAAYFCASSPAGLAGEGTQYFGPGTRLTVL.

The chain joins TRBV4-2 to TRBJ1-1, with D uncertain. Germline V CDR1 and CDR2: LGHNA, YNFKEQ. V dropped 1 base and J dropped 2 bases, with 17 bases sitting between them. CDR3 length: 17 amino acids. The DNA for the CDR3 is TGTGCCAGCAGCCAAGGTCCACCCAGGACGGGAAACACTGAAGCTTTCTTT. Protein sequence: CASSQGPPRTGNTEAFF.

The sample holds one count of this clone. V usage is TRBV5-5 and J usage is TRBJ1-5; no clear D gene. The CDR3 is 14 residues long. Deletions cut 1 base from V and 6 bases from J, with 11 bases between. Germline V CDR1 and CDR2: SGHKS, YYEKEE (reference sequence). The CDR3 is CASSLSGMGQPQHF. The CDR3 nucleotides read TGTGCCAGCAGCTTGTCAGGTATGGGTCAGCCCCAGCATTTT.

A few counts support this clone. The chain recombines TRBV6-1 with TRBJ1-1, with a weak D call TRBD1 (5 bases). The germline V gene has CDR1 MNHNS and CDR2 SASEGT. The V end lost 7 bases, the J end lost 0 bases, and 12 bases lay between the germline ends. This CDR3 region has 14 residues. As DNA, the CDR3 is TGTGCCAGCATGGAGGGGAATTTGAACACTGAAGCTTTCTTT. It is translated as CASMEGNLNTEAFF.

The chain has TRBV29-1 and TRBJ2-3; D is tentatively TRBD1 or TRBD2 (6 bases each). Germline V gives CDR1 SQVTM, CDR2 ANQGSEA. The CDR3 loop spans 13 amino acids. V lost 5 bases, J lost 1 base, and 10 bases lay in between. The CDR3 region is CSVRRGGTDTQYF. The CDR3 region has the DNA TGCAGCGTTCGGAGGGGGGGCACAGATACGCAGTATTTT.

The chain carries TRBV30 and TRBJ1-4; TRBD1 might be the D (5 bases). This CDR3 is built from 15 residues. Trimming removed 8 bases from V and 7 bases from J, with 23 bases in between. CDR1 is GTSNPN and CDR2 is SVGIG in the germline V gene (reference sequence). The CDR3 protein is CAQSPPGRGGEKLFF. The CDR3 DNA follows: TGTGCCCAGTCCCCCCCGGGACGGGGAGGTGAAAAACTGTTTTTT.

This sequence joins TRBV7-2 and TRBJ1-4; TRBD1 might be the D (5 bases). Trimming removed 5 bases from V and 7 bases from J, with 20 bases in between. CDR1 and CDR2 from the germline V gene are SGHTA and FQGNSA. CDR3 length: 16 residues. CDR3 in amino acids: CASSQVWSGDGEKLFF. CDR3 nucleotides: TGTGCCAGCAGCCAAGTTTGGTCCGGGGACGGTGAAAAACTGTTTTTT. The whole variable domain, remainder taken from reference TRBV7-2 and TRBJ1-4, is GAGVSQSPSNKVTEKGKDVELRCDPISGHTALYWYRQSLGQGLEFLIYFQGNSAPDKSGLPSDRFSAERTGGSVSTLTIQRTQQEDSAVYLCASSQVWSGDGEKLFFGSGTQLSVL.

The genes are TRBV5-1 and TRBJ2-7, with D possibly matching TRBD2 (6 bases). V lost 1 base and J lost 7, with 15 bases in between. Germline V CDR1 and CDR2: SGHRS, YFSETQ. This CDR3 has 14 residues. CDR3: CASSLSLEAGEQYF. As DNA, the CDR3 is TGCGCCAGCAGCTTGAGCTTAGAGGCGGGGGAGCAGTACTTC.

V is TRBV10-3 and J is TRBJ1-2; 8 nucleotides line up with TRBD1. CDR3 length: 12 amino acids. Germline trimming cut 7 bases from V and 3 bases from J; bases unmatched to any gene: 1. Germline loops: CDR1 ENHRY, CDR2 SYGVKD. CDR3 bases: TGTGCCATCACAGGGGGCGACTATGGCTACACCTTC. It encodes CAITGGDYGYTF.

CDR3 loop: CSVENPNTGELFF. The CDR3 nucleotides read TGCAGCGTTGAAAACCCGAACACCGGGGAGCTGTTTTTT. V and J are TRBV29-1 and TRBJ2-2; no reliable D call. Germline loops: CDR1 SQVTM, CDR2 ANQGSEA. V shed 2 bases and J shed 0 bases, with 4 bases lying between them. CDR3 length: 13 residues.